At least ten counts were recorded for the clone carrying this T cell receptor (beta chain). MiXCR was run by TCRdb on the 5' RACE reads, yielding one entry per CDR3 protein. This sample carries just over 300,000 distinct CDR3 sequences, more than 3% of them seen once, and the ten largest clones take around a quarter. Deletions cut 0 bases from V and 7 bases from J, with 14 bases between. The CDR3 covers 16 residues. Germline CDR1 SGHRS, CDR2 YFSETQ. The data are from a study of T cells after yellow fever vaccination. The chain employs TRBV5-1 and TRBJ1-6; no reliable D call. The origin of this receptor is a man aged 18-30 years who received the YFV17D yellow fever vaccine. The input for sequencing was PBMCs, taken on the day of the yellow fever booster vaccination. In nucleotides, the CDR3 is TGCGCCAGCAGCTTGGGAATCTCGGGGATGAATTCACCCCTCCACTTT. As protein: CASSLGISGMNSPLHF.